The 24 T cell receptor beta chains reported below all come from one sample, sequenced in a study of blood T cell repertoires in COVID-19. Repertoires were generated with immunoSEQ multiplex PCR, while TCRdb's copy carries only in-frame clones and drops some. Of about 280,000 clones in the sample, around 80% are singletons; the top ten hold 5%. The sequenced material came from PBMCs or T cells enriched from blood (not recorded which). The receptors stem from a middle-aged man who had been exposed to COVID-19.

The V gene is TRBV2, the J gene TRBJ1-5; no reliable D call. V gave up 10 bases and J gave up 7 bases, with 26 bases separating them. Germline CDR1 reads SNHLY; CDR2 reads FYNNEI. The CDR3 totals 16 residues. The CDR3 nucleotides are TGTGCCACCAGCCCCGCCGGAGCGGGTAGCATCCAGCCCCAGCATTTT. Translating gives CATSPAGAGSIQPQHF.

This clone occurred a few times. This chain connects TRBV6-5 to TRBJ1-2; TRBD1 matches at 7 bases. Germline CDR1 MNHEY, CDR2 SVGAGI. J gave up 4 bases and V 11 bases, and 13 bases lay outside the gene matches. The CDR3 covers 14 residues. The CDR3: CAVVPGTVSYGYTF. DNA for the CDR3: TGTGCCGTCGTTCCCGGGACAGTTTCCTATGGCTACACCTTC.

The chain couples TRBV18 to TRBJ1-1; no clear D. The CDR3 extends over 16 amino acids. Per the germline V gene, CDR1 is KGHSH and CDR2 is LQKENI. The V end was cut by 0 bases, the J end by 1 base, with 12 bases between. In DNA form, the CDR3 reads TGTGCCAGCTCACCACCTAACAATAACCAGAACACTGAAGCTTTCTTT. It codes for CASSPPNNNQNTEAFF.

This clone was detected many times. The chain joins TRBV5-6 to TRBJ1-5; 7 bases match TRBD1. After removal of 3 bases from V and 4 bases from J, the junction contained 4 bases not matched to a gene. Germline-derived CDR1 and CDR2 are SGHDT and YYEEEE. CDR3 length: 14 residues. CDR3 protein: CASSYGQANQPQHF. CDR3 bases: TGTGCCAGCAGCTACGGACAGGCTAATCAGCCCCAGCATTTT.

This sequence joins TRBV6-5 and TRBJ1-1; D call uncertain. V lost 8 bases, J lost 1 base, and 8 bases lay in between. The CDR3 extends over 12 amino acids. Germline CDR1 and CDR2: MNHEY and SVGAGI. The CDR3 protein is CASGPTNTEAFF. CDR3 in DNA: TGTGCCAGCGGGCCTACGAACACTGAAGCTTTCTTT.

The chain combines TRBV25-1 with TRBJ1-1; D gene ambiguous. V shed 2 bases and J shed 7 bases, with 8 bases lying between them. Germline V gene sequence: CDR1 MGHDK, CDR2 SYGVNS. The CDR3 length is 12 residues. The CDR3 nucleotides are TGTGCCAGCAGTGAAGCCGGTTTTGAAGCTTTCTTT. Amino acids: CASSEAGFEAFF.

This clone appeared a few times. The gene calls are TRBV19 and TRBJ1-5; D is perhaps TRBD1 (5 bases). V dropped 6 bases and J dropped 7 bases, with 16 bases sitting between them. The CDR3 covers 14 residues. CDR1 is LNHDA, CDR2 SQIVND, per germline (reference sequence). The CDR3 DNA sequence: TGTGCCAGTAGCGACCCGGGGGGTGGCCAGCCCCAGCATTTT. It specifies CASSDPGGGQPQHF.

V is TRBV21-1 and J is TRBJ2-5; the D call of TRBD2 is as the table states it, not checked on the DNA. TRBV21-1 is reported as a pseudogene. CDR3 length equals 20 residues. Here the CDR3 reads CASSKSDERDHGGNQETQYF. CDR3 nucleotides: TGTGCCAGCAGCAAATCGGACGAGCGGGACCACGGGGGAAACCAAGAGACCCAGTACTTC.

Only one count was recorded for this clone. The rearrangement links TRBV3-1 (or the pseudogene TRBV3-2) to TRBJ2-4, with D possibly matching TRBD1 (6 bases). V lost 1 base to trimming and J lost 3 bases, with 13 bases between them. Germline lookup yields CDR1 LGHDT and CDR2 YNNKEL (reference sequence). This CDR3 spans 16 amino acids. The CDR3 bases are TGTGCCAGCAGCCAAGTGGGGCAGGGGATCAAAAACATTCAGTACTTC. Amino acids: CASSQVGQGIKNIQYF.

This clone was detected only a few times. A read error may produce the germline difference seen at one junction end. V is TRBV6-1 and J is TRBJ1-4; 11 bases map to TRBD1. The CDR3 extends over 17 amino acids. Germline V gene lookup returns CDR1 MNHNS and CDR2 SASEGT. CDR3 sequence: CASSDPGQGVHNDKLFF. The CDR3 region has the DNA TGTGCCAGCAGTGACCCGGGACAGGGGGTGCATAATGATAAACTGTTTTTT.

This chain joins TRBV5-1 and TRBJ2-1, with TRBD2 identical over 9 bases. The CDR3 spans 16 residues. V dropped 1 base and J dropped 0; count of bases not matched to a gene: 2. Germline CDR1 reads SGHRS; CDR2 reads YFSETQ. The CDR3 sequence: CASSLSSGSSYNEQFF. DNA of the CDR3: TGCGCCAGCAGCTTGAGTAGCGGGAGCTCCTACAATGAGCAGTTCTTC.

CDR3 in DNA: TGTGCCAGCAGCTTAAACGTACTGGGAGCGGGAGGAGATACGCAGTATTTT. Translation: CASSLNVLGAGGDTQYF. The rearrangement joins TRBV7-2 to TRBJ2-3, with 9 bases that match TRBD2. With 2 bases clipped from V and 5 bases from J, the junction kept 11 bases outside the gene matches. The germline gives CDR1 SGHTA, CDR2 FQGNSA. The CDR3 is 17 amino acids.

The rearrangement uses TRBV6-5 and TRBJ2-5; TRBD2 matches at 12 bases. The CDR3 extends over 14 amino acids. The germline V gene has CDR1 MNHEY and CDR2 SVGAGI. J gave up 4 bases and V 7 bases, and 4 bases lay outside the gene matches. The CDR3 spells CASTTSGRRETQYF. DNA of the CDR3: TGTGCCAGCACCACTAGCGGGAGGCGAGAGACCCAGTACTTC.

This clone was seen once. The chain carries TRBV7-3 and TRBJ2-2; D is perhaps TRBD2 (6 bases). Germline V CDR1 and CDR2: SGHTA, FQGTGA. V lost 6 bases to trimming and J lost 2 bases, with 16 bases between them. This CDR3 region has 16 residues. Written as DNA, the CDR3 is TGTGCCAGCAGTCATAGCGGATTATTAAACACCGGGGAGCTGTTTTTT. Its translation is CASSHSGLLNTGELFF. The variable domain in full, with the rest retrieved from reference TRBV7-3 and TRBJ2-2, is GAGVSQTPSNKVTEKGKYVELRCDPISGHTALYWYRQSLGQGPEFLIYFQGTGAADDSGLPNDRFFAVRPEGSVSTLKIQRTERGDSAVYLCASSHSGLLNTGELFFGEGSRLTVL.

The chain joins TRBV29-1 to TRBJ1-4; perhaps TRBD1 as D (5 bases). The CDR3 sequence is 17 residues long. Trimming took 6 bases from V and 7 from J, leaving 27 bases between them. In germline, CDR1 is SQVTM, CDR2 ANQGSEA. CDR3 sequence: CSVPSVSNQGGREKLFF. CDR3 nucleotides: TGCAGCGTCCCCAGCGTCAGTAATCAGGGAGGGCGTGAAAAACTGTTTTTT.

The chain couples TRBV5-1 to TRBJ2-1, with D perhaps TRBD2 (7 bases). In germline, CDR1 is SGHRS, CDR2 YFSETQ. V lost 0 bases to trimming and J lost 1 base, with 20 bases between them. The CDR3 spans 19 residues. The CDR3 DNA sequence: TGCGCCAGCAGCTTGGGTGTTCGGGGGGCGCGGGGTTCCTACAATGAGCAGTTCTTC. Protein product: CASSLGVRGARGSYNEQFF.

The genes are TRBV11-3 and TRBJ2-7; the match to TRBD1 covers 12 bases. V lost 4 bases to trimming and J lost 4 bases; unmatched junction nucleotides: 8. Germline V gene data show CDR1 as SGHNT and CDR2 as YENEEA. The CDR3 extends over 16 amino acids. The CDR3 loop reads CASSYTGTGGFYEQYF. The DNA of the CDR3 is TGTGCCAGCAGCTACACCGGGACAGGGGGCTTTTACGAGCAGTACTTC.

V usage is TRBV30 and J usage is TRBJ1-1; D possibly corresponds to TRBD1 (6 bases). CDR3 length: 12 residues. V was cut by 0 bases and J by 8 bases, with 10 bases left in between. Germline V gene data show CDR1 as GTSNPN and CDR2 as SVGIG (reference sequence). CDR3: CAWSVDRPEAFF. The DNA for the CDR3 is TGTGCCTGGAGTGTTGACAGGCCGGAAGCTTTCTTT.

The chain recombines TRBV24-1 with TRBJ2-5; D is unclear. Trimming removed 0 bases from V and 1 base from J, with 8 bases in between. CDR1 and CDR2 (germline): KGHDR, SFDVKD. There are 15 residues in the CDR3. CDR3 bases: TGTGCCACCAGTGATTTGCAGGCAGCCCAAGAGACCCAGTACTTC. Translated, it gives CATSDLQAAQETQYF.

The chain carries TRBV10-2 and TRBJ2-1; D is perhaps TRBD2 (6 bases). The CDR3 is made up of 14 amino acids. V lost 3 bases and J 4 bases, leaving 10 bases between the germline ends. The germline V gene has CDR1 WSHSY and CDR2 SAAADI. CDR3 in amino acids: CASSDLAGYNEQFF. The CDR3 nucleotides are TGCGCCAGCAGTGATTTGGCGGGATACAATGAGCAGTTCTTC.

V and J are TRBV4-2 and TRBJ2-5, with TRBD2 identical over 8 bases. The CDR3 spans 15 residues. CDR1 LGHNA and CDR2 YNFKEQ come from the germline V gene. The J segment lost 5 bases and the V segment lost 0 bases, leaving 5 bases of the junction unmatched. The CDR3 is CASSQEGSGSETQYF. The CDR3 DNA follows: TGTGCCAGCAGCCAAGAAGGAAGCGGGAGTGAGACCCAGTACTTC.

The gene calls are TRBV30 and TRBJ1-4; perhaps TRBD1 as D (6 bases). This CDR3 is built from 14 residues. V lost 1 base to trimming and J lost 5 bases, with 11 bases between them. In germline, CDR1 is GTSNPN, CDR2 SVGIG (reference sequence). CDR3 amino acids: CAWSATGTNEKLFF. CDR3 coding DNA: TGTGCCTGGAGTGCGACAGGCACAAATGAAAAACTGTTTTTT. Based on the CDR3 plus reference TRBV30 and TRBJ1-4, the full variable domain is SQTIHQWPATLVQPVGSPLSLECTVEGTSNPNLYWYRQAAGRGLQLLFYSVGIGQISSEVPQNLSASRPQDRQFILSSKKLLLSDSGFYLCAWSATGTNEKLFFGSGTQLSVL.

This clone was recorded once. J is TRBJ2-1 and V is TRBV14, with D perhaps matching TRBD2 (5 bases). This CDR3 region has 15 residues. The germline V gene encodes CDR1 SGHDN and CDR2 FVKESK. V was cut by 4 bases and J by 0 bases, with 10 bases left in between. CDR3 region: CASSPGVASYNEQFF. As DNA, the CDR3 is TGTGCCAGCAGCCCCGGGGTAGCCTCCTACAATGAGCAGTTCTTC.

V and J are TRBV11-3 and TRBJ2-1; possibly TRBD2 for D (5 bases). CDR3 length equals 15 residues. The ends were cut back, 1 base at V and 7 bases at J, with 14 bases in the middle. CDR1 and CDR2 from the germline V gene are SGHNT and YENEEA. Written as DNA, the CDR3 is TGTGCCAGCAGCTTAGTAGTAGCGCGGCAGAATGAGCAGTTCTTC. This translates into CASSLVVARQNEQFF.